The 9 T cell receptor beta chains below come from one sample, sequenced in a study of T cell responses to AZD1222 COVID-19 vaccine. Some clones are missing from TCRdb's copy, which holds only in-frame ones; the method was immunoSEQ multiplex PCR. The sample holds approximately 100,000 clones, approximately 90% seen once. The sample here was peripheral blood, taken 28 days after the second AZD1222 dose. The receptors come from an adult who received the AZD1222 COVID-19 vaccine.

The genes are TRBV29-1 and TRBJ1-1; weak D call: TRBD1 (5 bases). Trimming left V 3 bases short and J 6 bases short, with 8 bases between. There are 11 residues in the CDR3. CDR1 SQVTM and CDR2 ANQGSEA come from the germline V gene. This chain's CDR3 is CSVDWGAEAFF. The CDR3 nucleotides read TGCAGCGTTGATTGGGGGGCTGAAGCTTTCTTT.

V and J are TRBV19 and TRBJ1-2, with D tentatively TRBD1 (5 bases). The CDR3 length is 15 residues. V was clipped by 3 bases and J by 7 bases, with 18 bases between them. Germline loops: CDR1 LNHDA, CDR2 SQIVND (reference sequence). CDR3 sequence: CASSIYSTEGLGYTF. The CDR3 bases are TGTGCCAGTAGTATTTATTCCACGGAGGGGCTTGGCTACACCTTC.

This clone was found a few times. The rearrangement uses TRBV2 and TRBJ2-7; D is ambiguous. The CDR3 has 12 amino acids. Trimming left V 3 bases short and J 3 bases short, with 6 bases between. The V gene's germline CDR1 is SNHLY and CDR2 FYNNEI. CDR3 coding DNA: TGTGCCAGCAGTGACGACATCTACGAGCAGTACTTC. Its protein product is CASSDDIYEQYF.

V is TRBV29-1 and J is TRBJ1-4; D uncertain. V was trimmed by 4 bases and J by 10 bases, leaving 16 bases between them. The germline CDR1 and CDR2 sequences are SQVTM and ANQGSEA. CDR3 length: 13 amino acids. This CDR3 reads CSVALSGDGKLFF. In DNA form, the CDR3 reads TGCAGCGTTGCTCTATCTGGGGATGGAAAACTGTTTTTT.

The chain employs TRBV19 and TRBJ1-5, with a tentative D call TRBD1 (6 bases). Germline V gene sequence: CDR1 LNHDA, CDR2 SQIVND (reference sequence). Trimming took off 7 bases at V and 4 bases at J, with 17 bases between the two ends. The CDR3 sequence is 15 residues long. The DNA for the CDR3 is TGTGCCAGTACTCTCGGGGGGGGGCCGAATCAGCCCCAGCATTTT. Translating gives CASTLGGGPNQPQHF.

The chain links TRBV6-5 to TRBJ2-1; TRBD2 matches 12 bases. Germline V lookup: CDR1 MNHEY, CDR2 SVGAGI. This CDR3 spans 15 amino acids. The junction had 5 bases not matched to a gene; V was cut back by 6 bases and J by 5 bases. CDR3 bases: TGTGCCAGCAGCCCGACTAGCGGGAGTAACAATGAGCAGTTCTTC. Translation gives CASSPTSGSNNEQFF.

Concerning this clone itself: Other DNA sequences within the sample encode an identical CDR3. The chain has TRBV9 and TRBJ1-2; 8 bases align to TRBD1. The CDR3 covers 14 residues. V gave up 4 bases and J gave up 2 bases; unmatched junction bases: 4. Germline CDR1 and CDR2: SGDLS and YYNGEE. CDR3 sequence (DNA): TGTGCCAGCAGCCCCGGACAGGGCAACTATGGCTACACCTTC. This sequence encodes CASSPGQGNYGYTF.

V usage is TRBV6-5 and J usage is TRBJ2-3; D perhaps matches TRBD2 (7 bases). Germline V gene lookup returns CDR1 MNHEY and CDR2 SVGAGI. V lost 6 bases and J lost 1, with 8 bases in between. The CDR3 runs 13 residues. This CDR3 is CASRGGGTDTQYF. DNA of the CDR3: TGTGCCAGCAGAGGGGGGGGCACAGATACGCAGTATTTT.

The rearrangement uses TRBV9 and TRBJ2-5; D is undetermined. Germline CDR1 SGDLS, CDR2 YYNGEE. CDR3 size: 13 residues. V lost 3 bases and J lost 4, with 10 bases in between. The CDR3 spells CASSATVSETQYF. The CDR3 DNA is TGTGCCAGCAGCGCGACCGTGTCAGAGACCCAGTACTTC.